This T cell receptor beta chain emerged from a study of beta chain features in type 1 diabetes. General observations from the study: Within the patient group, naive, central memory and Treg TCRB repertoires appeared more similar to each other than within healthy donors. For Type 1 diabetes patients, all four CD4+ subsets carried TCRB CDR3s that were moderately but significantly shorter.

A remark on this clone: Its antigen is unidentified.

The CDR3 sequence is 15 residues long. Germline CDR1 SQVTM, CDR2 ANQGSEA. Trimming cost V 7 bases and J 5 bases, with 22 bases left between them. Expressed TCRB transcripts got sequenced, as all isolated RNA was reverse transcribed. Sequenced by immunoSEQ multiplex PCR; TCRdb stores in-frame clones only, minus some. The top ten hold over 0.015% of the sample, which has 200,000 to 300,000 clones, around 9.9% seen once. The sequence was collected from a man younger than 40 with type 1 diabetes. Sequences were obtained from naive CD4+ T cells from blood. The chain carries TRBV29-1 and TRBJ2-3; D is possibly TRBD2 (5 bases). This chain's CDR3 is CSALAPALMVDTQYF. The CDR3 DNA follows: TGCAGCGCCCTAGCCCCGGCATTGATGGTAGATACGCAGTATTTT.